The 28 T cell receptor beta chains listed next were all sequenced from one sample in a study of yellow fever vaccine responses in identical twins. From the RT-PCR reads, TCRdb called clonotypes with MiXCR, one entry per CDR3 protein. The sample records several thousand distinct CDR3 sequences, about 88% being singletons. Specimen: T cells from blood (PBMCs), unsorted or a sorted subset (not recorded which), collected before or after yellow fever vaccination (not recorded which). These receptors all come from a woman aged 18 to 35 who received the yellow fever vaccine.

This chain connects TRBV11-3 to TRBJ1-1; D gene unclear. V was trimmed by 4 bases and J by 1 base, leaving 7 bases between them. The CDR3 has 13 residues. The V gene's germline CDR1 is SGHNT and CDR2 YENEEA. The CDR3 loop is CASSSSPNTEAFF. DNA for the CDR3: TGTGCCAGCAGCTCCAGTCCGAACACTGAAGCTTTCTTT.

The chain carries TRBV7-9 and TRBJ2-7; D might be TRBD2 (6 bases). V lost 0 bases and J 7 bases, leaving 10 bases between the germline ends. Germline CDR1 SEHNR, CDR2 FQNEAQ (reference sequence). The CDR3 length is 13 residues. CDR3 residues: CASSLAPEGEQYF. The CDR3 bases are TGTGCCAGCAGCTTAGCGCCGGAGGGGGAGCAGTACTTC.

The chain recombines TRBV13 with TRBJ2-7, with 8 bases identical to TRBD1. CDR1 is PRHDT and CDR2 is FYEKMQ in the germline V gene (reference sequence). With 5 bases clipped from V and 6 bases from J, the junction kept 3 bases outside the gene matches. This CDR3 has 12 residues. This CDR3 reads CASSLGQGEQYF. The CDR3 coding sequence is TGTGCCAGCAGCCTCGGACAGGGCGAGCAGTACTTC. Looking up the rest from reference TRBV13 and TRBJ2-7 gives the full variable domain: AAGVIQSPRHLIKEKRETATLKCYPIPRHDTVYWYQQGPGQDPQFLISFYEKMQSDKGSIPDRFSAQQFSDYHSELNMSSLELGDSALYFCASSLGQGEQYFGPGTRLTVT.

The rearrangement links TRBV13 to TRBJ2-7; D unresolved. The germline CDR1 and CDR2 sequences are PRHDT and FYEKMQ (reference sequence). The CDR3 sequence is 14 residues long. V lost 5 bases to trimming and J lost 0 bases, with 11 bases between them. The CDR3 region has the DNA TGTGCCAGCAGCGCGGACGTGAGCTCCTACGAGCAGTACTTC. Translation gives CASSADVSSYEQYF.

V gene TRBV2 combines with J gene TRBJ2-5; D is unclear. This CDR3 is 14 amino acids long. V dropped 3 bases and J dropped 1 base, with 9 bases sitting between them. Germline CDR1 is SNHLY and CDR2 is FYNNEI. In DNA form, the CDR3 reads TGTGCCAGCAGTGACCCCCGATTCCAAGAGACCCAGTACTTC. Residues: CASSDPRFQETQYF.

The chain links TRBV11-3 to TRBJ2-5; TRBD1 is a possible D gene (6 bases). Germline loops: CDR1 SGHNT, CDR2 YENEEA. The V end was cut by 5 bases, the J end by 2 bases, with 9 bases between. The CDR3 loop spans 13 amino acids. CDR3 protein: CASSNTGQETQYF. Here the CDR3 DNA reads TGTGCCAGCAGCAACACAGGGCAAGAGACCCAGTACTTC.

V is TRBV18 and J is TRBJ2-3; D remains unclear. Germline V lookup: CDR1 KGHSH, CDR2 LQKENI. V was cut by 4 bases and J by 5 bases, with 7 bases left in between. This CDR3 region has 12 residues. CDR3 DNA sequence: TGTGCCAGCTCACTCTTGGGAGATACGCAGTATTTT. This gives the protein CASSLLGDTQYF.

The genes are TRBV18 and TRBJ1-5; tentative D call: TRBD1 (5 bases). This CDR3 is 16 amino acids long. CDR1 is KGHSH, CDR2 LQKENI, per germline. V shed 3 bases and J shed 0 bases, with 12 bases lying between them. CDR3 sequence (DNA): TGTGCCAGCTCACCCTCTGGGGGTTTTAGCAATCAGCCCCAGCATTTT. Translation: CASSPSGGFSNQPQHF.

The V call is TRBV11-1, the J call TRBJ2-1; D remains unclear. With 5 bases removed from V and 7 bases from J, the gap between germline ends came to 6 bases. The CDR3 spans 11 residues. Germline-derived CDR1 and CDR2 are SGHAT and FQDESV (reference sequence). The CDR3 sequence: CASSRDNEQFF. CDR3 DNA sequence: TGTGCCAGCAGCCGTGATAATGAGCAGTTCTTC.

V is TRBV6-2 or TRBV6-3 and J is TRBJ2-3, with 12 bases that match TRBD2. J lost 4 bases, V lost 0 bases, and 5 bases had no gene match. Germline lookup yields CDR1 MNHEY and CDR2 SVGEGT. The CDR3 consists of 17 residues. The DNA of the CDR3 is TGTGCCAGCAGTTACTCGACTAGCGGGAGCATAGCAGATACGCAGTATTTT. This encodes CASSYSTSGSIADTQYF.

The V call is TRBV11-3, the J call TRBJ2-3; the D is unclear. The germline V gene encodes CDR1 SGHNT and CDR2 YENEEA. CDR3 length: 12 residues. V lost 0 bases and J 8 bases, leaving 6 bases between the germline ends. The CDR3 here is CASSLEWGTQYF. CDR3 nucleotides: TGTGCCAGCAGCTTAGAGTGGGGTACGCAGTATTTT.

The rearrangement uses TRBV11-1 and TRBJ2-3; 8 bases are shared with TRBD2. The V and J ends lost 5 bases and 1 base, in that order; junction bases with no gene match: 8. Per germline, CDR1 SGHAT and CDR2 FQDESV (reference sequence). This CDR3 has 16 residues. CDR3: CASSITGSGGTDTQYF. Written as DNA, the CDR3 is TGTGCCAGCAGCATCACCGGTAGCGGGGGCACAGATACGCAGTATTTT.

The V gene is TRBV29-1, the J gene TRBJ1-6, with unresolved D. The CDR3 spans 13 residues. Per the germline V gene, CDR1 is SQVTM and CDR2 is ANQGSEA. V lost 6 bases to trimming and J lost 4 bases, with 10 bases between them. CDR3 coding DNA: TGCAGCGTCCTGGACGGTTATAATTCACCCCTCCACTTT. It specifies CSVLDGYNSPLHF.

The rearrangement links TRBV29-1 to TRBJ2-7; 9 bases are a match to TRBD1. The CDR3 is 13 amino acids. Trimming removed 7 bases from V and 6 bases from J; junction bases left unmatched: 10. Germline lookup yields CDR1 SQVTM and CDR2 ANQGSEA. DNA for the CDR3: TGCAGCGCTTTGTTGGGACAGGGAAGCGAGCAGTACTTC. The encoded protein is CSALLGQGSEQYF.

This rearrangement joins TRBV19 to TRBJ2-3; 11 bases align to TRBD2. The CDR3 is 15 amino acids. CDR1 LNHDA and CDR2 SQIVND come from the germline V gene (reference sequence). The trim removed 7 bases at V and 0 bases at J, leaving 3 bases unmatched. In DNA, the CDR3 is TGTGCCAGTACGAGGACTAGCGGGAGCACAGATACGCAGTATTTT. This gives the protein CASTRTSGSTDTQYF.

This chain uses TRBV12-3 or TRBV12-4 with TRBJ2-1; 7 bases map to TRBD2. Trimming took 1 base from V and 5 from J; bases not matched to a gene: 2. The CDR3 spans 14 residues. CDR3 sequence: CASSLGGGDNEQFF. CDR3 DNA: TGTGCCAGCAGTTTAGGCGGGGGTGACAATGAGCAGTTCTTC.

The rearrangement links TRBV5-1 to TRBJ1-1, with unresolved D. With 0 bases removed from V and 0 bases from J, the gap between germline ends came to 9 bases. CDR1 and CDR2 from the germline V gene are SGHRS and YFSETQ. The CDR3 totals 15 residues. The CDR3 protein is CASSLALNMNTEAFF. CDR3 DNA sequence: TGCGCCAGCAGCTTGGCCCTGAACATGAACACTGAAGCTTTCTTT.

The rearrangement links TRBV9 to TRBJ2-5; 9 nucleotides line up with TRBD2. With 2 bases clipped from V and 4 bases from J, the junction kept 6 bases outside the gene matches. Germline CDR1 is SGDLS and CDR2 is YYNGEE. CDR3 length: 15 amino acids. This chain's CDR3 is CASSVVGTSLETQYF. CDR3 in DNA: TGTGCCAGCAGCGTTGTCGGGACTAGCCTAGAGACCCAGTACTTC.

CDR3 in DNA: TGTGCCAGCAGTGAAGAGGGAACTGGGGCCAACGTCCTGACTTTC. As protein: CASSEEGTGANVLTF. The chain couples TRBV2 to TRBJ2-6; no clear D gene. CDR1 is SNHLY, CDR2 FYNNEI, per germline. There are 15 residues in the CDR3. V was clipped by 1 base and J by 2 bases, with 6 bases between them.

This clonotype was picked up one time. One junction end disagrees with the germline gene, perhaps due to a read error. V gene TRBV7-2 combines with J gene TRBJ2-7; D perhaps matches TRBD2 (6 bases). The CDR3 sequence is 13 residues long. Germline V gives CDR1 SGHTA, CDR2 FQGNSA. CDR3 in amino acids: CASSFRDSHEQYF. For the CDR3, the DNA is TGTGCCAGCAGCTTCCGGGACTCCCACGAGCAGTACTTC.

The V and J genes are TRBV4-2 and TRBJ1-5; D is unclear. Germline CDR1 reads LGHNA; CDR2 reads YNFKEQ. The CDR3 spans 15 residues. V lost 0 bases and J 0 bases, leaving 6 bases between the germline ends. The CDR3 nucleotides read TGTGCCAGCAGCCAAGAGGGATATAGCAATCAGCCCCAGCATTTT. Protein: CASSQEGYSNQPQHF.

The chain employs TRBV7-9 and TRBJ1-2; possible D gene TRBD1, 5 bases. The V and J ends lost 3 bases and 2 bases respectively, with 10 bases between them. The CDR3 sequence is 14 residues long. Germline CDR1 reads SEHNR; CDR2 reads FQNEAQ (reference sequence). CDR3 loop: CASSLDKKNYGYTF. The DNA for the CDR3 is TGTGCCAGCAGCTTGGACAAAAAAAACTATGGCTACACCTTC.

The rearrangement uses TRBV2 and TRBJ1-5; D is unresolved. The length of the CDR3 is 14 residues. V lost 3 bases and J 5 bases, leaving 11 bases between the germline ends. The germline CDR1 and CDR2 sequences are SNHLY and FYNNEI. The CDR3 reads CASSDTGVHQPQHF. CDR3 in DNA: TGTGCCAGCAGTGATACCGGGGTTCATCAGCCCCAGCATTTT.

The genes are TRBV7-9 and TRBJ2-2, with D possibly TRBD2 on 6 matching bases. The V gene lost 3 bases and the J gene lost 11 bases, with 10 bases spanning the gap. The CDR3 extends over 12 amino acids. Per germline, CDR1 SEHNR and CDR2 FQNEAQ (reference sequence). The CDR3 loop is CASSFLATELFF. The CDR3 nucleotides are TGTGCCAGCAGCTTTCTAGCGACCGAGCTGTTTTTT.

This sequence joins TRBV5-1 and TRBJ2-3; 10 bases line up with TRBD1. Germline CDR1 reads SGHRS; CDR2 reads YFSETQ. CDR3 length equals 16 residues. V lost 0 bases, J lost 4 bases, and 5 bases stayed unmatched. The CDR3 spells CASSLAGDRGSDTQYF. The CDR3, as DNA: TGCGCCAGCAGCTTGGCTGGGGACAGGGGTTCAGATACGCAGTATTTT.

The DNA of the CDR3 is TGTGCCAGCAGAGGGACTAGCGACACCGGGGAGCTGTTTTTT. Protein product: CASRGTSDTGELFF. The chain has TRBV6-1 and TRBJ2-2; TRBD2 agrees at 10 bases. With V trimmed by 6 bases and J by 3 bases, 1 base remained unmatched. Per the germline V gene, CDR1 is MNHNS and CDR2 is SASEGT. This CDR3 region has 14 residues.

The chain joins TRBV29-1 to TRBJ2-3; tentative D call: TRBD2 (5 bases). This CDR3 contains 14 residues. With 3 bases removed from V and 1 base from J, the gap between germline ends came to 11 bases. CDR1 is SQVTM, CDR2 ANQGSEA, per germline. The CDR3 coding sequence is TGCAGCGTTGATCATCTCGGGGGCACAGATACGCAGTATTTT. Translating it yields CSVDHLGGTDTQYF.

V is TRBV18 and J is TRBJ2-1, with D uncertain. The germline V gene encodes CDR1 KGHSH and CDR2 LQKENI. Trimming stripped 2 bases from V and 5 bases from J, with 7 bases between. The CDR3 loop spans 13 amino acids. The CDR3 region is CASSPTPNNEQFF. The CDR3 region has the DNA TGTGCCAGCTCACCAACTCCCAACAATGAGCAGTTCTTC.